This T cell receptor beta chain was captured in a study of blood T cell repertoires in COVID-19. Across 24 US areas, participants ranged in age from roughly 18 to 95 years. This table comes from immunoSEQ multiplex PCR, and its TCRdb copy is limited to in-frame clones, with some not included. There are 130,000 to 150,000 clones in the sample; around nine tenths occur only once, and about 1.2% lies in the top ten. The germline V gene encodes CDR1 LNHNV and CDR2 YYDKDF (reference sequence). The CDR3 spans 16 residues. With 4 bases removed from V and 2 bases from J, the gap between germline ends came to 15 bases.

The source of this sequence is a woman in her 30s with acute COVID-19. V is TRBV15 and J is TRBJ1-5, with a possible D match to TRBD1 (6 bases). The source material was PBMCs or T cells enriched from blood (not recorded which). The CDR3 is CATSTNRVGGNQPQHF. The CDR3 region has the DNA TGTGCCACCAGCACCAACAGGGTGGGAGGCAATCAGCCCCAGCATTTT.